This TCR beta chain was sequenced for a study of T-cell memory formation after mild COVID-19 (dated by TCRdb to about 2021). Turning to the overall study: TCR sequence clusters from the two donors were found to be largely donor specific. Longitudinal TCRalpha and TCRbeta repertoire sequencing tracked T-cell clones expanding and contracting after mild COVID-19 in a couple of donors. The cohort was made up of two young adult volunteers, one female and one male, who were previously healthy. The paper's findings and limits, for the study overall: The second-wave clones that peaked on day 37 were not confirmed to be SARS-CoV-2 specific. Some responding clones were found in pre-infection memory, which suggests that pre-existing cross-reactive memory T cells took part in the SARS-CoV-2 response. Only two mild cases were covered by the study, and larger cohorts that include severe cases with pre-infection samples were considered necessary. Clones that contracted from day 15 to 85 showed balanced CD4/CD8 phenotypes, whereas a second wave of clones that expanded from day 15 to 37 leaned towards CD4+. Contracting CD4+ clones were found mainly in CM and EM memory subsets, while CD8+ clones were enriched in EMRA.

Instrument on record: Illumina NovaSeq 6000. TCRalpha and TCRbeta cDNA libraries were constructed by 5'RACE with constant-segment primers, with sample barcodes and unique molecular identifiers being introduced. RNA was extracted from every sample with Trizol reagent. Library amplification was performed in two PCR steps, and a second sample barcode and Illumina TruSeq adapters were introduced in the second step. Libraries were sequenced on an Illumina NovaSeq with 2 x 150 bp paired-end reads. Per the authors' processing: With migec v1.2.7, reads were demultiplexed and then collapsed into UMI-guided consensus sequences. Using mixcr v2.1.11, UMI consensuses were aligned to TRA and TRB V and J templates and then assembled into clonotypes. A clonotype was counted as expanded or contracted only if both edgeR and NoisET called the change significant, with noise models trained on biological replicates. For edgeR calls, the cutoffs were a false discovery rate-adjusted p below 0.01 and a log2 fold-change threshold of 1. As an exploratory analysis of dynamics, PCA with hierarchical clustering was applied to max-normalized trajectories of the 1000 most abundant clonotypes. Separately sequenced CD4+ and CD8+ repertoires were used to assign the CD4 or CD8 phenotype of responding clones. TCRdb passed the public sequencing reads through fastp at Q25 and MiXCR, retaining productive beta sequences. For every CDR3 protein sequence, its rows merge into one entry that carries the most common genes and DNA. TCRdb assigned the V and J calls; the authors' analysis was not used. This sample comprises about half a million distinct CDR3 sequences, roughly 18% of them detected only once. Of the sample, 10% to 15% falls within the top ten clones.

Ficoll-Paque density gradient centrifugation was the method used to isolate PBMCs. The CDR3 runs 16 residues from the cysteine to the phenylalanine. The DNA shown is the 48-base CDR3, in frame from base 1. The V end gives up 5 bases and the J end 6 bases, leaving 12 bases in the junction not matched to a gene. CDR1 and CDR2, looked up from the germline V gene (reference sequence), are LNHNV and YYDKDF. Turning to this clonotype: No antigen is known for it. Per-base qualities were not stored, and no clone one base away is much larger.

The chain joins TRBV15 to TRBJ2-2, with 7 bases in between that match TRBD1. This clonotype originated in an adult woman who had mild COVID-19 (a few samples of this study predate the infection). The sample titles of this study are shuffled in the database, so cell type and time point are left out; the donor was told from shared clones. The sample comprised PBMCs or a T cell subset sorted from them (not recorded which). The nucleotides are TGTGCCACCAGCGGACTGGACAGGCGAGTCTCCGGGGAGCTGTTTTTT. This sequence encodes CATSGLDRRVSGELFF.